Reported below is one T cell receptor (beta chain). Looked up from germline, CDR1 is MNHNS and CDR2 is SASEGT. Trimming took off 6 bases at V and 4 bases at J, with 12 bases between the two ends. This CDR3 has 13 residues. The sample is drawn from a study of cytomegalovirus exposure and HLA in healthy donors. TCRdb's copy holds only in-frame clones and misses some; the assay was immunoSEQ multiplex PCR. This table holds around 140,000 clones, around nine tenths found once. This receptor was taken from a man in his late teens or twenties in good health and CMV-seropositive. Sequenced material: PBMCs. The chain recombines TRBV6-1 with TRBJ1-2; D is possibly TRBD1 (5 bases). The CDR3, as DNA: TGTGCCAGCAGAGAGCCAGGGTTCTATGGCTACACCTTC. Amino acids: CASREPGFYGYTF.